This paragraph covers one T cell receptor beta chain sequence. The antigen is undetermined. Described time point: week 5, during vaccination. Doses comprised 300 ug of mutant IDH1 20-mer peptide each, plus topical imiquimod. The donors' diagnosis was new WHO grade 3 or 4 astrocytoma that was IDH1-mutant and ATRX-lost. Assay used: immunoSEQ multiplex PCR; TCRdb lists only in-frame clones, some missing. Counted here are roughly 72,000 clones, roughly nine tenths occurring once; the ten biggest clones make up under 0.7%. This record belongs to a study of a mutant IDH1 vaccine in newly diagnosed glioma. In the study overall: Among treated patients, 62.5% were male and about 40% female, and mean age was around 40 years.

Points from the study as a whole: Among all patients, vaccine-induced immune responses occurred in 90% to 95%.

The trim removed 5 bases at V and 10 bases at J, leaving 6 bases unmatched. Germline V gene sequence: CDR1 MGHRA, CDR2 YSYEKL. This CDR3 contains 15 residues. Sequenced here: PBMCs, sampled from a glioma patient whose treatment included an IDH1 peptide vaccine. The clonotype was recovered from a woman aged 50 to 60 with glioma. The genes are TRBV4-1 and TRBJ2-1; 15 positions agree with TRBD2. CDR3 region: CASSAGTSGRHEQFF. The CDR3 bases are TGCGCCAGCAGCGCAGGGACTAGCGGGAGGCACGAGCAGTTCTTC.